These 14 T cell receptor beta chains share one sample of origin, sequenced in a study of blood T cells in healthy people across ages. The authors ran a second PCR of about 6 to 11 cycles using a sample-barcoded 5' primer and a J-beta primer mix. TCRdb processed the 5' RACE reads anew with MiXCR; each CDR3 protein has one entry. The sample has 1,100,000 or so distinct CDR3 sequences, around 45% seen once. Sequenced material: blood. All receptors derive from a woman aged 60-75 years in good health.

This clonotype was picked up a small number of times. The rearrangement joins TRBV7-8 to TRBJ2-5; tentatively, D is TRBD1 or TRBD2 (5 bases each). This CDR3 is built from 12 residues. The V gene's germline CDR1 is SGHVS and CDR2 FQNEAQ. V was cut by 3 bases and J by 13 bases, with 15 bases left in between. CDR3 sequence (DNA): TGTGCCAGCAGCTTGCCTTGGGACCAGTGGTACTTC. It codes for CASSLPWDQWYF.

V gene TRBV15 combines with J gene TRBJ2-3, with 9 bases lining up with TRBD1. V lost 1 base and J lost 6; bases outside the gene matches: 11. The CDR3 spans 17 residues. CDR1 is LNHNV, CDR2 YYDKDF, per germline (reference sequence). CDR3 protein: CATSRVPLGTGRDTQYF. CDR3 DNA: TGTGCCACCAGCAGAGTACCTCTCGGGACAGGGCGGGATACGCAGTATTTT. Variable domain in full (rest from reference TRBV15 and TRBJ2-3): DAMVIQNPRYQVTQFGKPVTLSCSQTLNHNVMYWYQQKSSQAPKLLFHYYDKDFNNEADTPDNFQSRRPNTSFCFLDIRSPGLGDTAMYLCATSRVPLGTGRDTQYFGPGTRLTVL.

In this sample, this clonotype turned up a few times. V gene TRBV20-1 combines with J gene TRBJ1-4, with D possibly TRBD1 on 6 matching bases. Trimming took off 6 bases at V and 3 bases at J, with 14 bases between the two ends. The germline V gene encodes CDR1 DFQATT and CDR2 SNEGSKA (reference sequence). There are 14 residues in the CDR3. CDR3 nucleotides: TGCAGTGCACTACGGACAGCGGCTAATGAAAAACTGTTTTTT. It translates to CSALRTAANEKLFF.

This sequence joins TRBV29-1 and TRBJ1-2; possibly TRBD1 for D (6 bases). V lost 0 bases to trimming and J lost 3 bases, with 11 bases between them. CDR1 and CDR2 (germline): SQVTM, ANQGSEA. This CDR3 comprises 14 residues. CDR3 loop: CSVEDRAGDYGYTF. CDR3 nucleotide sequence: TGCAGCGTTGAAGATCGTGCAGGGGACTATGGCTACACCTTC.

The chain has TRBV28 and TRBJ2-1, with TRBD2 as a possible D gene (5 bases). The V end lost 3 bases, the J end lost 10 bases, and 7 bases lay between the germline ends. CDR3 length: 11 amino acids. Germline V gene sequence: CDR1 MDHEN, CDR2 SYDVKM. CDR3 region: CASSFPGEQFF. CDR3 DNA sequence: TGTGCCAGCAGTTTTCCGGGAGAGCAGTTCTTC. Supplemented by reference TRBV28 and TRBJ2-1, the full variable domain reads DVKVTQSSRYLVKRTGEKVFLECVQDMDHENMFWYRQDPGLGLRLIYFSYDVKMKEKGDIPEGYSVSREKKERFSLILESASTNQTSMYLCASSFPGEQFFGPGTRLTVL.

Ten or more counts support this clonotype. The chain combines TRBV5-1 with TRBJ2-1, with 10 bases that match TRBD1. Germline V gene data show CDR1 as SGHRS and CDR2 as YFSETQ. The CDR3 is 16 residues long. V gave up 0 bases and J gave up 2 bases; unmatched junction bases: 2. As DNA, the CDR3 is TGCGCCAGCAGCTTGGCCGGACAGGGGGCCTACAATGAGCAGTTCTTC. This gives the protein CASSLAGQGAYNEQFF.

This clonotype was observed a few times. The CDR3 protein is CASSRTGGPGANVLTF. CDR3 DNA sequence: TGTGCCAGCAGCCGGACAGGGGGTCCTGGGGCCAACGTCCTGACTTTC. V gene TRBV27 combines with J gene TRBJ2-6; 10 nucleotides align to TRBD1. Germline values: CDR1 MNHEY, CDR2 SMNVEV (reference sequence). There are 16 residues in the CDR3. V dropped 6 bases and J dropped 2; count of bases not matched to a gene: 4.

The V and J genes are TRBV20-1 and TRBJ2-1; 8 nucleotides match TRBD2. CDR1 is DFQATT and CDR2 is SNEGSKA in the germline V gene (reference sequence). The V gene end was trimmed by 0 bases and the J gene end by 8 bases; junction bases not matched to a gene: 18. The CDR3 contains 18 residues. This chain's CDR3 is CSARDLYGAGVKGDEQFF. Written as DNA, the CDR3 is TGCAGTGCTAGAGATCTCTACGGAGCGGGGGTAAAGGGTGATGAGCAGTTCTTC.

This chain links TRBV4-1 with TRBJ2-3; D not resolved. CDR1 MGHRA and CDR2 YSYEKL come from the germline V gene. Trimming left V 0 bases short and J 6 bases short, with 19 bases between. This CDR3 comprises 17 residues. The CDR3 DNA reads TGCGCCAGCAGCCAAGATCCCCGACCATCGGGCGTGGATACGCAGTATTTT. It encodes CASSQDPRPSGVDTQYF.

The gene calls are TRBV5-1 and TRBJ2-3; no clear D. The CDR3 loop spans 14 amino acids. CDR1 is SGHRS, CDR2 YFSETQ, per germline. V lost 1 base, J lost 4 bases, and 10 bases lay in between. The CDR3 spells CASSLPAVADTQYF. The CDR3 DNA reads TGCGCCAGCAGCTTGCCGGCGGTGGCAGATACGCAGTATTTT.

This chain uses TRBV5-1 with TRBJ2-5, with 8 bases matching TRBD2. The CDR3 has 15 amino acids. The germline CDR1 and CDR2 sequences are SGHRS and YFSETQ. V gave up 4 bases and J gave up 2 bases; unmatched junction bases: 7. The CDR3 is CASSEGTGGQETQYF. CDR3 coding DNA: TGCGCCAGCAGCGAAGGGACGGGGGGGCAAGAGACCCAGTACTTC.

The rearrangement links TRBV30 to TRBJ2-7, with D uncertain. The CDR3 contains 10 residues. V was pared by 5 bases and J by 10 bases, with 12 bases between. Germline V gives CDR1 GTSNPN, CDR2 SVGIG (reference sequence). Here the CDR3 DNA reads TGTGCCTGGGGCTCGGAAATTCAGTACTTC. Its protein is CAWGSEIQYF.

The chain couples TRBV11-2 to TRBJ2-1; 11 nucleotides align to TRBD2. J gave up 6 bases and V 5 bases, and 6 bases lay outside the gene matches. The CDR3 covers 15 residues. Germline lookup yields CDR1 SGHAT and CDR2 FQNNGV. The CDR3 nucleotides read TGTGCCAGCAGCCGGACTAGCGGGCTAACCAATGAGCAGTTCTTC. It is translated as CASSRTSGLTNEQFF.

The chain uses TRBV2 and TRBJ2-1; TRBD1 matches 8 bases. The junction had 4 bases not matched to a gene; V was cut back by 6 bases and J by 0 bases. Germline CDR1 is SNHLY and CDR2 is FYNNEI. The CDR3 has 15 residues. The CDR3: CASRGDRGSYNEQFF. As DNA, the CDR3 is TGTGCCAGCAGGGGCGACAGGGGCTCCTACAATGAGCAGTTCTTC. Supplemented by reference TRBV2 and TRBJ2-1, the full variable domain reads EPEVTQTPSHQVTQMGQEVILRCVPISNHLYFYWYRQILGQKVEFLVSFYNNEISEKSEIFDDQFSVERPDGSNFTLKIRSTKLEDSAMYFCASRGDRGSYNEQFFGPGTRLTVL.